The 14 T cell receptor beta chains in this list originate from one sample, sequenced in a study of T cell repertoires in cytomegalovirus infection. TCRdb ran MiXCR on the reads and lists one entry per CDR3 protein. Of more than 400,000 distinct CDR3 sequences in the sample, 26% were seen once. The material sequenced was PBMCs. Receptors were obtained from a human donor in good health (CMV status not recorded). Some clones in this sample may be carry-over from other donors' samples.

This clonotype has a count of ten or more. This sequence joins TRBV7-2 and TRBJ2-5; no firm D call. The CDR3 has 18 amino acids. The V gene's germline CDR1 is SGHTA and CDR2 FQGNSA. V lost 4 bases, J lost 3 bases, and 24 bases lay in between. This CDR3 is CASSSLLIPGPDEETQYF. CDR3 sequence (DNA): TGTGCCAGCAGCTCCTTACTTATTCCGGGCCCTGATGAAGAGACCCAGTACTTC.

The chain uses TRBV28 and TRBJ2-7; D is ambiguous. The CDR3 runs to 14 residues. V was cut by 5 bases and J by 2 bases, with 13 bases left in between. Looked up from germline, CDR1 is MDHEN and CDR2 is SYDVKM. The CDR3 nucleotides read TGTGCCAGCAGTCGATCTTTAGGAACCTACGAGCAGTACTTC. Protein product: CASSRSLGTYEQYF.

The chain joins TRBV6-2 or TRBV6-3 to TRBJ2-7; D gene uncertain. The V gene lost 10 bases and the J gene lost 5 bases, with 15 bases spanning the gap. CDR3 length: 12 amino acids. Germline assignment: CDR1 MNHEY and CDR2 SVGEGT. The CDR3 DNA is TGTGCCACCCGCTCCGGTATCAACGAGCAGTACTTC. It specifies CATRSGINEQYF.

The chain couples TRBV11-2 to TRBJ2-7; tentative D call: TRBD2 (6 bases). Between the trimmed V and J ends, which lost 3 bases and 4 bases, there was a span of 16 bases. Germline loops: CDR1 SGHAT, CDR2 FQNNGV. CDR3 length equals 15 residues. The CDR3 loop reads CASSLGGVGSYEQYV. Written as DNA, the CDR3 is TGTGCCAGCAGCTTGGGGGGTGTGGGATCTTACGAGCAGTACGTC.

This clonotype was seen repeatedly, ten times or more. The chain carries TRBV10-3 and TRBJ2-6; TRBD1 is a possible D gene (6 bases). The V and J ends lost 4 bases and 0 bases respectively, with 13 bases between them. The germline V gene encodes CDR1 ENHRY and CDR2 SYGVKD. The CDR3 consists of 17 residues. The CDR3 loop reads CAISVPGTFSGANVLTF. The CDR3 nucleotides read TGTGCCATCAGTGTTCCCGGGACATTCTCTGGGGCCAACGTCCTGACTTTC.

This clonotype was seen a handful of times. The chain links TRBV12-3 or TRBV12-4 to TRBJ2-1, with TRBD2 as a possible D gene (5 bases). The ends were cut back, 2 bases at V and 7 bases at J, with 15 bases in the middle. The CDR3 covers 15 residues. CDR3 DNA sequence: TGTGCCAGCAGTTTACGGCTAGCCCATGTGAATGAGCAGTTCTTC. Residues: CASSLRLAHVNEQFF.

The chain recombines TRBV7-2 with TRBJ1-1, with D possibly TRBD1 on 6 matching bases. Germline CDR1 is SGHTA and CDR2 is FQGNSA. V was clipped by 3 bases and J by 3 bases, with 11 bases between them. The CDR3 consists of 14 residues. CDR3 protein: CASSFWAGDTEAFF. The CDR3 DNA follows: TGTGCCAGCAGCTTTTGGGCAGGGGACACTGAAGCTTTCTTT.

The rearrangement links TRBV7-6 to TRBJ2-5; 14 nucleotides line up with TRBD2. The J segment lost 2 bases and the V segment lost 5 bases, leaving 4 bases of the junction unmatched. This CDR3 has 16 amino acids. Germline assignment: CDR1 SGHVS and CDR2 FNYEAQ. The DNA for the CDR3 is TGTGCCAGCAGCCCGACTAGCGGGAGGGTACAAGAGACCCAGTACTTC. Its protein product is CASSPTSGRVQETQYF.

The chain employs TRBV10-2 and TRBJ1-1, with D possibly TRBD1 on 5 matching bases. Germline CDR1 reads WSHSY; CDR2 reads SAAADI. This CDR3 comprises 15 residues. Trimming pared 3 bases from V and 6 bases from J, leaving 17 bases between. The CDR3 DNA is TGCGCCAGCAGTGAATTGCAGATATCAGGGCCTGAAGCTTTCTTT. It encodes CASSELQISGPEAFF.

The sample holds many counts of this clonotype. The J gene is TRBJ2-7, the V gene TRBV7-9; no reliable D call. The V end was cut by 5 bases, the J end by 2 bases, with 10 bases between. The germline gives CDR1 SEHNR, CDR2 FQNEAQ (reference sequence). This CDR3 contains 13 residues. The CDR3 DNA reads TGTGCCAGCAGCATGGACGGGCCCTACGAGCAGTACGTC. Translation gives CASSMDGPYEQYV.

The gene calls are TRBV7-3 and TRBJ1-2; possibly TRBD1 for D (5 bases). The germline gives CDR1 SGHTA, CDR2 FQGTGA. There are 13 residues in the CDR3. V was clipped by 5 bases and J by 8 bases, with 15 bases between them. CDR3 amino acids: CASSRQPEEGYTF. The CDR3 DNA reads TGTGCCAGCAGCCGACAGCCCGAAGAAGGCTACACCTTC.

The chain links TRBV11-2 to TRBJ2-3; 10 bases fit TRBD2. The V segment lost 6 bases and the J segment 2 bases; nucleotides outside the gene matches: 5. Germline assignment: CDR1 SGHAT and CDR2 FQNNGV. CDR3 size: 15 residues. The CDR3 region is CASRSGLATTDTQYF. The CDR3 nucleotides read TGTGCCAGCAGGTCGGGACTAGCGACCACAGATACGCAGTATTTT.

This clonotype was seen repeatedly, ten times or more. The chain joins TRBV7-2 to TRBJ2-1; D unclear. Germline lookup yields CDR1 SGHTA and CDR2 FQGNSA. The CDR3 length is 16 residues. V lost 1 base, J lost 8 bases, and 18 bases lay in between. The CDR3 is CASSLGSYGSIDEQFF. The CDR3 region has the DNA TGTGCCAGCAGCTTAGGAAGTTACGGCAGCATCGATGAGCAGTTCTTC.

This clonotype was picked up a small number of times. The chain is built from TRBV28 and TRBJ2-2; TRBD1 or TRBD2 may be the D gene (5 bases each). V lost 1 base to trimming and J lost 2 bases, with 14 bases between them. CDR1 MDHEN and CDR2 SYDVKM come from the germline V gene. The CDR3 is made up of 17 amino acids. CDR3 coding DNA: TGTGCCAGCAGTTTATTGGGGACCGGACGCAACACCGGGGAGCTGTTTTTT. It encodes CASSLLGTGRNTGELFF.